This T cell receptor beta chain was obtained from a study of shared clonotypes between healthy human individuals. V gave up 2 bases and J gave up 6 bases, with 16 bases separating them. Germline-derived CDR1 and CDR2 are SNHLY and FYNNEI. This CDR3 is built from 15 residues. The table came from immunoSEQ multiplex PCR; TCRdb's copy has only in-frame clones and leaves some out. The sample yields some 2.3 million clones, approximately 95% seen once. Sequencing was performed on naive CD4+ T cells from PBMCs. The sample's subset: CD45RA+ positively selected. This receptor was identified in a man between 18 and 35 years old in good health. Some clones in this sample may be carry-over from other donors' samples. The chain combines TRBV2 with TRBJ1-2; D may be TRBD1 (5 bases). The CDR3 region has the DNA TGTGCCAGCAGTGAAACGGGACGGAGTAGGAATGGCTACACCTTC. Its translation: CASSETGRSRNGYTF. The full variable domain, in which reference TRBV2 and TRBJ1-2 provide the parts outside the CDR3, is EPEVTQTPSHQVTQMGQEVILRCVPISNHLYFYWYRQILGQKVEFLVSFYNNEISEKSEIFDDQFSVERPDGSNFTLKIRSTKLEDSAMYFCASSETGRSRNGYTFGSGTRLTVV.